Listed below are T cell receptor beta chains from one sample, sequenced in a study of T-cell reconstitution after alpha-beta-depleted transplantation in children. One entry per CDR3 protein, called by TCRdb with MiXCR from the PCR reads. The table lists over 200,000 distinct CDR3 sequences, approximately 15% of them singletons. The sample in question was PBMCs, mostly from graft donor cells, obtained 360 days after TCRalphabeta/CD19-depleted stem cell transplant. The origin of the receptors is a male patient aged 2-15 years who had a stem cell transplant for acute lymphoblastic leukemia, so the T cells may come from the graft donor. The CDR3 runs from the conserved cysteine through the conserved F or W. D genes are given only for firm matches. Clone size is stated in some rows and not others, as once, few, many or a class when expanded.

TRBV12-3/TRBV12-4	-	TRBJ1-4	-	CASNYGREEKLFF	TGTGCCAGCAACTATGGGCGGGAAGAAAAACTGTTTTTT
TRBV6-1	-	TRBJ2-7	-	CASRTARAGRRNEQYF	TGTGCCAGCAGAACCGCTAGGGCAGGCCGACGGAACGAGCAGTACTTC
TRBV29-1	-	TRBJ1-1	many	CSVEESEAFF	TGCAGCGTTGAAGAGTCTGAAGCTTTCTTT
TRBV7-2	TRBD1	TRBJ2-5	few	CASSPLGQQETQYF	TGTGCCAGCTCACCTTTGGGACAGCAAGAGACCCAGTACTTC
TRBV5-1	-	TRBJ2-1	few	CASSLAIVQAGGGIF	TGCGCCAGCAGCTTGGCCATCGTCCAGGCAGGAGGAGGGATCTTC
TRBV20-1	TRBD2	TRBJ2-7	few	CSANQASGGHSYEQYF	TGCAGTGCTAACCAGGCTAGCGGGGGGCACTCCTACGAGCAGTACTTC
TRBV4-3	TRBD2	TRBJ2-1	-	CASSQDSGGSYNEQFF	TGCGCCAGCAGCCAAGATTCGGGGGGCTCCTACAATGAGCAGTTCTTC
TRBV7-2	TRBD2	TRBJ2-5	-	CASSLTPSGSWETQYF	TGTGCCAGCAGCTTAACACCTAGCGGGAGTTGGGAGACCCAGTACTTC
TRBV21-1	-	TRBJ2-7	many	CASSSAPRGGYEQYF	TGTGCCAGCAGCAGCGCACCAAGGGGAGGCTACGAGCAGTACTTC
TRBV20-1	-	TRBJ2-6	many	CSARPTGANVLTF	TGCAGTGCTAGACCCACTGGGGCCAACGTCCTGACTTTC
TRBV29-1	TRBD1	TRBJ2-7	many	CSVAGSGQGAAHEQYF	TGCAGCGTCGCCGGATCGGGACAGGGGGCGGCCCACGAGCAGTACTTC
TRBV6-1	-	TRBJ2-3	few	CASSLQFRGTDTQYF	TGTGCCAGCAGCCTCCAATTTAGGGGCACAGATACGCAGTATTTT
TRBV4-2	-	TRBJ2-2	many	CASSQEGAALNTGELFF	TGTGCCAGCAGCCAAGAGGGGGCAGCGCTTAACACCGGGGAGCTGTTTTTT
TRBV27	TRBD2	TRBJ2-1	-	CASSPLAGGMGNEQFF	TGTGCCAGCAGTCCCCTAGCGGGGGGAATGGGCAATGAGCAGTTCTTC
TRBV12-3/TRBV12-4	-	TRBJ2-5	few	CASSFDPNPYQETQYF	TGTGCCAGCAGTTTCGACCCTAATCCGTACCAAGAGACCCAGTACTTC
TRBV4-1	TRBD2	TRBJ2-1	-	CASRTSGYEQFF	TGCGCCAGCAGGACTAGCGGGTATGAGCAGTTCTTC
TRBV7-2	-	TRBJ2-4	many	CASSPGKAYIQYF	TGTGCCAGCAGCCCCGGGAAGGCCTACATTCAGTACTTC
TRBV29-1	-	TRBJ2-5	-	CSARGFVPRETQYF	TGCAGCGCGCGGGGCTTCGTCCCCAGGGAGACCCAGTACTTC